These 26 T cell receptor beta chains originate from one sample sequenced in a study of T-cell reconstitution after alpha-beta-depleted transplantation in children. The TCRbeta library was prepared with unique molecular identifiers. One entry per CDR3 protein results from TCRdb running MiXCR on the PCR reads. The table has around 800,000 distinct CDR3 sequences, 16% seen once. The starting material was PBMCs, mostly from graft donor cells, obtained 360 days after TCRalphabeta/CD19-depleted stem cell transplant. The receptors come from a male patient younger than 18 who had a stem cell transplant for acute lymphoblastic leukemia, so the T cells may come from the graft donor.

This clonotype was seen at least ten times. DNA for the CDR3: TGCAGCGTTGCCTCGGCCGGGGACTACACCGGGGAGCTGTTTTTT. Amino acid sequence: CSVASAGDYTGELFF. V usage is TRBV29-1 and J usage is TRBJ2-2; D is possibly TRBD2 (6 bases). The V gene lost 4 bases and the J gene lost 3 bases, with 15 bases spanning the gap. Germline V gene lookup returns CDR1 SQVTM and CDR2 ANQGSEA. The CDR3 sequence is 15 residues long.

The CDR3 region has the DNA TGTGCCAGCCCACACGAGCAGTACTTC. Amino acid sequence: CASPHEQYF. This rearrangement joins TRBV7-6 to TRBJ2-7; no definite D call. Germline V gene sequence: CDR1 SGHVS, CDR2 FNYEAQ. CDR3 length: 9 amino acids. The V gene lost 8 bases and the J gene lost 5 bases, with 4 bases spanning the gap.

This clonotype has just a few counts. V gene TRBV2 combines with J gene TRBJ2-4, with D uncertain. Germline V gene data show CDR1 as SNHLY and CDR2 as FYNNEI. Trimming removed 8 bases at V and 2 bases at J, with 19 bases between. This CDR3 is 16 amino acids long. CDR3 nucleotides: TGTGCCAGCTGCCTAGATCGGCCCTTCACCAAAAACATTCAGTACTTC. Protein sequence: CASCLDRPFTKNIQYF.

This clonotype was detected ten times or more. The V gene is TRBV29-1, the J gene TRBJ2-7; 9 bases align to TRBD1. Trimming took 7 bases from V and 5 from J; bases not matched to a gene: 3. The CDR3 is 11 residues long. CDR1 is SQVTM and CDR2 is ANQGSEA in the germline V gene. The CDR3 sequence: CSAGTGNEQYF. CDR3 sequence (DNA): TGCAGCGCCGGGACAGGGAACGAGCAGTACTTC.

V gene TRBV4-1 combines with J gene TRBJ2-7, with 9 bases fitting TRBD1. V lost 3 bases to trimming and J lost 3 bases; unmatched junction nucleotides: 6. This CDR3 has 15 residues. Germline-derived CDR1 and CDR2 are MGHRA and YSYEKL. The CDR3 here is CASSHPGQGLYEQYF. CDR3 nucleotide sequence: TGCGCCAGCAGCCATCCGGGACAGGGTCTCTACGAGCAGTACTTC.

This clonotype was picked up a small number of times. V usage is TRBV5-1 and J usage is TRBJ2-7, with 9 positions matching TRBD2. V lost 5 bases, J lost 6 bases, and 15 bases stayed unmatched. Germline values: CDR1 SGHRS, CDR2 YFSETQ. The CDR3 sequence is 16 residues long. CDR3 region: CASSSYRLADPGEQYF. CDR3 DNA: TGCGCCAGCAGTAGCTACCGACTAGCGGACCCCGGCGAGCAGTACTTC.

This clonotype has ten or more counts. The chain links TRBV4-1 to TRBJ1-3; the D is unclear. Germline V lookup: CDR1 MGHRA, CDR2 YSYEKL. V lost 1 base, J lost 0 bases, and 4 bases lay in between. This CDR3 is 14 amino acids long. As DNA, the CDR3 is TGCGCCAGCAGCCAAGTTAACTCTGGAAACACCATATATTTT. Protein product: CASSQVNSGNTIYF.

This clonotype was observed a few times. A read error is possible here, since a much larger clone lies one base away. The chain couples TRBV4-1 to TRBJ2-1, with D hard to call. Germline-derived CDR1 and CDR2 are MGHRA and YSYEKL. Trimming removed 3 bases at V and 5 bases at J, with 5 bases between. The CDR3 runs 12 residues. The CDR3 DNA sequence: TGCGCCAGCAGCCATGTTAACAATGAGCAGTTCTTC. Translation: CASSHVNNEQFF.

This clonotype was detected a few times. The chain is built from TRBV24-1 and TRBJ2-1, with D unresolved. Between the trimmed V and J ends, which lost 4 bases and 0 bases, there was a span of 12 bases. The CDR3 totals 16 residues. Germline CDR1 and CDR2: KGHDR and SFDVKD. CDR3: CATSEPDLPSYNEQFF. The CDR3 DNA sequence: TGTGCCACCAGTGAACCTGACTTACCCTCCTACAATGAGCAGTTCTTC.

The chain combines TRBV10-3 with TRBJ2-3; TRBD1 is a possible D gene (6 bases). The V end was cut by 3 bases, the J end by 4 bases, with 11 bases between. Germline V gene sequence: CDR1 ENHRY, CDR2 SYGVKD. The CDR3 is made up of 14 amino acids. DNA of the CDR3: TGTGCCATCAGTGAACGTCCAGGGGCAGATACGCAGTATTTT. Translating it yields CAISERPGADTQYF.

This clonotype appeared a few times. The chain employs TRBV11-1 and TRBJ2-1; 11 bases line up with TRBD2. In germline, CDR1 is SGHAT, CDR2 FQDESV (reference sequence). The CDR3 is 18 residues long. V shed 0 bases, J shed 7 bases, and the junction held 11 bases outside the gene matches. CDR3 in DNA: TGTGCCAGCAGCTTAGCCCTCGGACTAGCGGGCAGTGTGAATGAGCAGTTCTTC. Translating gives CASSLALGLAGSVNEQFF.

The chain carries TRBV5-1 and TRBJ1-4; 7 bases agree with TRBD1. Germline assignment: CDR1 SGHRS and CDR2 YFSETQ. The CDR3 consists of 15 residues. V dropped 4 bases and J dropped 0; count of bases not matched to a gene: 3. CDR3 DNA: TGCGCCAGCAGCATCAGGGGGACAACTAATGAAAAACTGTTTTTT. Protein product: CASSIRGTTNEKLFF.

This clonotype came up many times. V gene TRBV19 combines with J gene TRBJ1-1; D remains ambiguous. Trimming took off 8 bases at V and 4 bases at J, with 11 bases between the two ends. Germline V CDR1 and CDR2: LNHDA, SQIVND (reference sequence). CDR3 size: 12 residues. The CDR3 sequence: CASRAGGTEAFF. CDR3 DNA sequence: TGTGCCAGTCGTGCCGGAGGCACTGAAGCTTTCTTT.

This clonotype appeared a few times. This chain uses TRBV7-9 with TRBJ2-3; TRBD2 agrees at 9 bases. There are 15 residues in the CDR3. Germline V gives CDR1 SEHNR, CDR2 FQNEAQ (reference sequence). Trimming removed 6 bases from V and 2 bases from J; junction bases left unmatched: 6. In nucleotides, the CDR3 is TGTGCCAGCAGGTATAGCGGGAGTTTCACAGATACGCAGTATTTT. It codes for CASRYSGSFTDTQYF.

This CDR3 reads CATSDHRGRNSGANVLTF. The CDR3 DNA is TGCGCCACCTCCGATCACAGGGGGCGCAACTCTGGGGCCAACGTCCTGACTTTC. The chain links TRBV5-1 to TRBJ2-6, with 9 positions matching TRBD1. Germline CDR1 and CDR2: SGHRS and YFSETQ. V shed 9 bases and J 0 bases; nucleotides not matched to a gene: 13. The CDR3 sequence is 18 residues long. Based on the CDR3 plus reference TRBV5-1 and TRBJ2-6, the full variable domain is KAGVTQTPRYLIKTRGQQVTLSCSPISGHRSVSWYQQTPGQGLQFLFEYFSETQRNKGNFPGRFSGRQFSNSRSEMNVSTLELGDSALYLCATSDHRGRNSGANVLTFGAGSRLTVL.

The chain recombines TRBV5-1 with TRBJ2-2, with D uncertain. From germline, CDR1 is SGHRS and CDR2 YFSETQ. Between the trimmed V and J ends, which lost 5 bases and 2 bases, there was a span of 13 bases. The CDR3 contains 15 residues. CDR3 residues: CASRGIPPNTGELFF. CDR3 nucleotides: TGCGCCAGCAGAGGGATTCCACCTAACACCGGGGAGCTGTTTTTT.

The gene calls are TRBV12-3 or TRBV12-4 and TRBJ1-4, with D maybe TRBD1 (6 bases). The CDR3 runs to 13 residues. V was shortened by 4 bases and J by 7 bases, with 10 bases between the two germline ends. As DNA, the CDR3 is TGTGCCAGCAGTTCCGGGACACCTGAAAAACTGTTTTTT. Translating gives CASSSGTPEKLFF.

The chain has TRBV7-2 and TRBJ2-1; 11 positions agree with TRBD2. The V gene end was trimmed by 6 bases and the J gene end by 4 bases; junction bases not matched to a gene: 5. The CDR3 sequence is 15 residues long. Germline V CDR1 and CDR2: SGHTA, FQGNSA. This CDR3 is CASRPLAGGYNEQFF. CDR3 nucleotides: TGTGCCAGCAGGCCGCTAGCGGGAGGTTACAATGAGCAGTTCTTC.

The sample holds a few counts of this clonotype. The V and J genes are TRBV7-9 and TRBJ2-7; D perhaps matches TRBD2 (5 bases). Trimming left V 5 bases short and J 10 bases short, with 15 bases between. This CDR3 comprises 12 residues. Looked up from germline, CDR1 is SEHNR and CDR2 is FQNEAQ (reference sequence). The CDR3 loop is CASSGLSAFQYF. CDR3 coding DNA: TGTGCCAGCAGCGGACTCTCGGCTTTTCAGTACTTC.

The chain combines TRBV19 with TRBJ2-1; D remains ambiguous. V lost 8 bases and J 9 bases, leaving 23 bases between the germline ends. In germline, CDR1 is LNHDA, CDR2 SQIVND (reference sequence). The CDR3 runs to 15 residues. The CDR3 reads CASSAWELPITEQFF. The CDR3 DNA reads TGTGCCAGTTCGGCGTGGGAACTCCCAATAACTGAGCAGTTCTTC.

The V call is TRBV19, the J call TRBJ2-7, with TRBD1 matching 9 bases. V gave up 10 bases and J gave up 3 bases; unmatched junction bases: 10. CDR3 length equals 14 residues. Germline lookup yields CDR1 LNHDA and CDR2 SQIVND (reference sequence). CDR3 loop: CATQGTGTIYEQYF. The CDR3 coding sequence is TGTGCCACCCAGGGGACAGGGACTATCTACGAGCAGTACTTC.

The chain employs TRBV20-1 and TRBJ1-5; 8 bases are a match to TRBD1. V lost 2 bases to trimming and J lost 4 bases; unmatched junction nucleotides: 7. Germline V CDR1 and CDR2: DFQATT, SNEGSKA (reference sequence). The CDR3 totals 15 residues. In nucleotides, the CDR3 is TGCAGTGCTAGAACACGGCAGGGGGCAAATCAGCCCCAGCATTTT. This sequence encodes CSARTRQGANQPQHF.

This clonotype was seen only a few times. V and J are TRBV7-2 and TRBJ2-3; D unresolved. V was cut by 4 bases and J by 4 bases, with 15 bases left in between. The CDR3 sequence is 15 residues long. Germline CDR1 reads SGHTA; CDR2 reads FQGNSA. CDR3 in DNA: TGTGCCAGCAGCTCCCCCCGGGCCCTCGCAGATACGCAGTATTTT. This sequence encodes CASSSPRALADTQYF.

The rearrangement uses TRBV5-1 and TRBJ2-7; unclear D gene. The CDR3 covers 16 residues. In germline, CDR1 is SGHRS, CDR2 YFSETQ. V lost 1 base, J lost 0 bases, and 14 bases lay in between. The DNA for the CDR3 is TGCGCCAGCAGCTTGCGAGGACGGTCGAGCTCCTACGAGCAGTACTTC. It codes for CASSLRGRSSSYEQYF.

The chain has TRBV7-8 and TRBJ2-5; D not certain. The CDR3 has 15 amino acids. The V end lost 5 bases, the J end lost 4 bases, and 17 bases lay between the germline ends. Per the germline V gene, CDR1 is SGHVS and CDR2 is FQNEAQ. CDR3 loop: CASSPRRISPETQYF. CDR3 bases: TGTGCCAGCAGCCCTCGTCGGATTTCTCCAGAGACCCAGTACTTC.

This clonotype was picked up a small number of times. This sequence joins TRBV18 and TRBJ2-3, with D perhaps being TRBD1 or TRBD2 (5 bases each). The CDR3 loop spans 14 amino acids. Per the germline V gene, CDR1 is KGHSH and CDR2 is LQKENI. Between the trimmed V and J ends, which lost 1 base and 5 bases, there was a span of 10 bases. The CDR3 sequence is CASSPQGSGDTQYF. In DNA, the CDR3 is TGTGCCAGCTCACCACAGGGGAGCGGAGATACGCAGTATTTT.